Below are 27 T cell receptor beta chains sequenced from a single sample in a study of T cells in Graves' hyperthyroidism and ophthalmopathy. The CDR3 regions of TCR beta were amplified from RNA transcripts. The TCR CDR3 first-round RT-PCR relied on the HTBI primer set. From the multiplex PCR reads, TCRdb called clonotypes with MiXCR, one entry per CDR3 protein. The sample contains around 300,000 distinct CDR3 sequences, around 20% of which appear only once. Sequencing was carried out using blood. Receptors originate from a man aged 30-40 years with Graves' ophthalmopathy.

This clonotype was counted a few times. The chain links TRBV6-5 to TRBJ2-7, with D perhaps matching TRBD1 (6 bases). CDR3 length: 15 residues. CDR1 and CDR2 from the germline V gene are MNHEY and SVGAGI. V lost 4 bases and J 1 base, leaving 14 bases between the germline ends. CDR3 nucleotides: TGTGCCAGCAGTTCCTGGCCACAGGGATCCTACGAGCAGTACTTC. Translation gives CASSSWPQGSYEQYF.

This clonotype came up a few times. The chain's CDR3 is CASSYPGQGMNTEAFF. Written as DNA, the CDR3 is TGTGCCAGCAGCTACCCGGGACAGGGAATGAACACTGAAGCTTTCTTT. The gene calls are TRBV7-9 and TRBJ1-1; 9 bases are a match to TRBD1. Germline V gene sequence: CDR1 SEHNR, CDR2 FQNEAQ (reference sequence). With V trimmed by 4 bases and J by 0 bases, 6 bases remained unmatched. The CDR3 length is 16 residues.

This clonotype was counted many times. The V call is TRBV30, the J call TRBJ2-1; 12 positions match TRBD2. The CDR3 totals 15 residues. Trimming removed 4 bases from V and 7 bases from J; junction bases left unmatched: 8. CDR1 is GTSNPN and CDR2 is SVGIG in the germline V gene (reference sequence). The CDR3 spells CAWTRTSGILNEQFF. The CDR3 region has the DNA TGTGCCTGGACCAGGACTAGCGGGATTTTGAATGAGCAGTTCTTC.

This chain joins TRBV7-9 and TRBJ2-2; D is ambiguous. The CDR3 is made up of 13 amino acids. V lost 2 bases, J lost 6 bases, and 7 bases lay in between. Germline CDR1 SEHNR, CDR2 FQNEAQ (reference sequence). The CDR3 sequence is CASSLSLAGELFF. The CDR3 DNA is TGTGCCAGCAGCTTATCTCTCGCCGGGGAGCTGTTTTTT.

This clonotype was recorded a few times. This chain uses TRBV7-3 with TRBJ2-2; 10 nucleotides line up with TRBD2. With V trimmed by 4 bases and J by 0 bases, 2 bases remained unmatched. Germline CDR1 and CDR2: SGHTA and FQGTGA. The CDR3 covers 16 residues. CDR3: CASSWTSGANTGELFF. The CDR3 DNA reads TGTGCCAGCAGCTGGACTAGCGGAGCGAACACCGGGGAGCTGTTTTTT. Complete variable domain (other parts from reference TRBV7-3 and TRBJ2-2): GAGVSQTPSNKVTEKGKYVELRCDPISGHTALYWYRQSLGQGPEFLIYFQGTGAADDSGLPNDRFFAVRPEGSVSTLKIQRTERGDSAVYLCASSWTSGANTGELFFGEGSRLTVL.

This clonotype was counted ten times or more. The rearrangement uses TRBV12-3 or TRBV12-4 and TRBJ2-3; D remains ambiguous. Trimming took off 4 bases at V and 3 bases at J, with 14 bases between the two ends. There are 15 residues in the CDR3. The CDR3: CASSYDQPRTDTQYF. Here the CDR3 DNA reads TGTGCCAGCAGTTATGACCAACCGAGGACAGATACGCAGTATTTT.

CDR3 sequence: CASSPSGEGVETQYF. The CDR3 DNA follows: TGCGCCAGCAGCCCCTCGGGGGAAGGAGTGGAGACCCAGTACTTC. The V and J genes are TRBV5-1 and TRBJ2-5, with a weak D call TRBD2 (6 bases). V was pared by 4 bases and J by 5 bases, with 18 bases between. The CDR3 consists of 15 residues. Germline loops: CDR1 SGHRS, CDR2 YFSETQ. The full variable domain, completed using reference TRBV5-1 and TRBJ2-5, is KAGVTQTPRYLIKTRGQQVTLSCSPISGHRSVSWYQQTPGQGLQFLFEYFSETQRNKGNFPGRFSGRQFSNSRSEMNVSTLELGDSALYLCASSPSGEGVETQYFGPGTRLLVL.

Worth noting for this clonotype: A much more abundant neighbour one base away suggests this may be a read error. The chain is built from TRBV11-1 and TRBJ2-1; no clear D gene. Germline loops: CDR1 SGHAT, CDR2 FQDESV (reference sequence). The length of the CDR3 is 11 residues. The CDR3 loop is CDSSYVGLQFF. Here the CDR3 DNA reads TGTGACAGCAGTTACGTAGGTCTGCAGTTCTTC.

This clonotype was recorded many times. A junction end diverges from the germline sequence, so it may reflect a read error. The chain employs TRBV2 and TRBJ2-1, with 7 bases fitting TRBD2. Germline V gives CDR1 SNHLY, CDR2 FYNNEI. CDR3 length: 15 amino acids. The CDR3 DNA reads as TGTGCCAGCAGCGAAGGAAGCGGGACGTACAATGAGCAGTTCTTC. It specifies CASSEGSGTYNEQFF.

Only one count was recorded for this clonotype. The V call is TRBV25-1, the J call TRBJ2-1, with no clear D. The CDR3 has 15 amino acids. Between the trimmed V and J ends, which lost 6 bases and 12 bases, there was a span of 24 bases. Germline CDR1 is MGHDK and CDR2 is SYGVNS. This chain's CDR3 is CASSAGGLERYGQFF. In DNA, the CDR3 is TGTGCCAGCAGCGCCGGCGGTCTAGAACGGTATGGGCAGTTCTTC.

As DNA, the CDR3 is TGTGCCAGCAGCGCGGGAGCGAACACCGGGGAGCTGTTTTTT. Translation: CASSAGANTGELFF. The chain is built from TRBV7-2 and TRBJ2-2; 7 bases are shared with TRBD2. J was trimmed by 0 bases and V by 5 bases; bases with no gene match: 0. Germline-derived CDR1 and CDR2 are SGHTA and FQGNSA. The CDR3 consists of 14 residues.

This rearrangement joins TRBV14 to TRBJ1-2; TRBD1 matches at 9 bases. Trimming at V came to 5 bases and at J to 8 bases, leaving 12 bases not matched to a gene. CDR3 length: 15 amino acids. CDR1 and CDR2 (germline): SGHDN, FVKESK. The CDR3 bases are TGTGCCAGCAGCTCTTACAGGGGGCATGCGTCGGGCTACACCTTC. Its protein product is CASSSYRGHASGYTF.

This chain links TRBV6-1 with TRBJ2-1; D unresolved. Germline loops: CDR1 MNHNS, CDR2 SASEGT. Trimming cost V 8 bases and J 3 bases, with 14 bases left between them. This CDR3 has 14 amino acids. Here the CDR3 reads CASGPRRVYNEQFF. In nucleotides, the CDR3 is TGTGCCAGCGGGCCACGACGAGTCTACAATGAGCAGTTCTTC.

This clonotype was recorded a few times. The V call is TRBV7-3, the J call TRBJ2-5, with 7 bases matching TRBD2. Germline values: CDR1 SGHTA, CDR2 FQGTGA. This CDR3 is built from 14 residues. Losses at the gene ends were 5 bases for V and 5 bases for J; bases not matched to a gene: 8. The CDR3 region has the DNA TGTGCCAGCAGCCAAGCGGGGCGCGGGGAGACCCAGTACTTC. The encoded protein is CASSQAGRGETQYF.

This clonotype was counted at least ten times. The chain uses TRBV11-3 and TRBJ2-1; TRBD1 might be the D (5 bases). CDR3 length equals 15 residues. V was pared by 1 base and J by 3 bases, with 10 bases between. CDR1 is SGHNT, CDR2 YENEEA, per germline. The CDR3 bases are TGTGCCAGCAGCTTAGTTGGGGCTAGCTACAATGAGCAGTTCTTC. This gives the protein CASSLVGASYNEQFF.

The chain employs TRBV6-5 and TRBJ1-5, with 8 bases identical to TRBD1. V trimming: 4 bases; J trimming: 6 bases; junction bases outside the gene matches: 8. The CDR3 contains 15 residues. CDR1 is MNHEY, CDR2 SVGAGI, per germline. The CDR3 region is CASSFSYGQGQPQHF. CDR3 bases: TGTGCCAGCAGTTTCTCGTATGGACAGGGTCAGCCCCAGCATTTT.

V and J are TRBV18 and TRBJ2-3; D perhaps matches TRBD1 (6 bases). V was pared by 3 bases and J by 2 bases, with 9 bases between. The CDR3 is 14 amino acids. Germline V gene data show CDR1 as KGHSH and CDR2 as LQKENI. The chain's CDR3 is CASSPDSFTDTQYF. The CDR3 DNA is TGTGCCAGCTCACCGGACAGCTTCACAGATACGCAGTATTTT.

The chain links TRBV29-1 to TRBJ1-1; D gene unclear. The CDR3 is made up of 13 amino acids. Deletions cut 5 bases from V and 1 base from J, with 11 bases between. Germline loops: CDR1 SQVTM, CDR2 ANQGSEA. CDR3 DNA sequence: TGCAGCGTTTCAGACGGAAGGAACACTGAAGCTTTCTTT. Protein product: CSVSDGRNTEAFF.

About this clonotype: With a much larger clone just one base away, this may be a read error. This chain links TRBV12-3 or TRBV12-4 with TRBJ1-1; D remains ambiguous. CDR3 length: 13 amino acids. V was pared by 3 bases and J by 2 bases, with 7 bases between. CDR3 loop: CASSFKRNTEAFF. The CDR3 bases are TGTGCCAGCAGTTTTAAGAGAAACACTGAAGCTTTCTTT.

This clonotype was recorded many times. The rearrangement uses TRBV28 and TRBJ2-7, with a tentative D call TRBD1 (6 bases). Germline V gives CDR1 MDHEN, CDR2 SYDVKM. V was trimmed by 3 bases and J by 4 bases, leaving 25 bases between them. The CDR3 sequence is 18 residues long. The CDR3 here is CASSLPAVSTGTWYEQYF. The CDR3 DNA follows: TGTGCCAGCAGTTTGCCGGCGGTTTCGACAGGAACTTGGTACGAGCAGTACTTC.

There are a few counts of this clonotype. The rearrangement links TRBV12-3 or TRBV12-4 to TRBJ2-3; 12 bases fit TRBD1. This CDR3 region has 16 residues. Trimming at V came to 3 bases and at J to 4 bases, leaving 5 bases not matched to a gene. The DNA for the CDR3 is TGTGCCAGCAGTTTTGGGGACAGGGGGCGCCCAGATACGCAGTATTTT. Protein sequence: CASSFGDRGRPDTQYF.

This clonotype has at least ten counts. The chain recombines TRBV5-1 with TRBJ2-2; 8 bases are a match to TRBD2. With V trimmed by 2 bases and J by 6 bases, 12 bases remained unmatched. Germline values: CDR1 SGHRS, CDR2 YFSETQ. The CDR3 length is 17 residues. In DNA, the CDR3 is TGCGCCAGCAGCTTTTTCCCACCGGGAGGGCAGGCCGGGGAGCTGTTTTTT. It translates to CASSFFPPGGQAGELFF. The full variable domain, rest sourced from reference TRBV5-1 and TRBJ2-2, is KAGVTQTPRYLIKTRGQQVTLSCSPISGHRSVSWYQQTPGQGLQFLFEYFSETQRNKGNFPGRFSGRQFSNSRSEMNVSTLELGDSALYLCASSFFPPGGQAGELFFGEGSRLTVL.

In this sample, this clonotype turned up a few times. V and J are TRBV12-3 or TRBV12-4 and TRBJ2-4; the D gene is possibly TRBD2 (5 bases). With 4 bases removed from V and 8 bases from J, the gap between germline ends came to 18 bases. This CDR3 is 15 amino acids long. The CDR3, as DNA: TGTGCCAGCAGTTCGTCTCGGGGTTTAAGTGACATTCAGTACTTC. Its protein product is CASSSSRGLSDIQYF.

This clonotype is a singleton in its sample. The chain is built from TRBV5-4 and TRBJ2-2, with D unresolved. The CDR3 is made up of 15 amino acids. From germline, CDR1 is SGHNT and CDR2 YYREEE (reference sequence). Trimming took 2 bases from V and 3 from J, leaving 11 bases between them. The CDR3: CASSLRSEYTGELFF. CDR3 nucleotides: TGTGCCAGCAGCTTAAGGTCAGAATACACCGGGGAGCTGTTTTTT.

A few counts support this clonotype. The rearrangement joins TRBV2 to TRBJ2-2, with a possible D match to TRBD2 (5 bases). CDR1 is SNHLY, CDR2 FYNNEI, per germline. V lost 6 bases and J lost 0, with 11 bases in between. CDR3 length: 15 residues. The CDR3 region has the DNA TGTGCCAGCAGGGAGGACGGGACGAACACCGGGGAGCTGTTTTTT. Amino acids: CASREDGTNTGELFF.

This clonotype was detected a few times. The chain combines TRBV11-1 with TRBJ1-4; possible D gene TRBD1, 6 bases. The germline gives CDR1 SGHAT, CDR2 FQDESV (reference sequence). The length of the CDR3 is 13 residues. V was pared by 3 bases and J by 8 bases, with 10 bases between. CDR3 sequence: CASSLRGTEKLFF. As DNA, the CDR3 is TGTGCCAGCAGCTTGAGGGGGACCGAAAAACTGTTTTTT.

This clonotype was recorded a few times. This chain links TRBV5-4 with TRBJ1-1; D unclear. This CDR3 is 15 amino acids long. The ends were cut back, 0 bases at V and 5 bases at J, with 14 bases in the middle. In germline, CDR1 is SGHNT, CDR2 YYREEE (reference sequence). DNA for the CDR3: TGTGCCAGCAGCTTGGGGCAGAGCTTAGCTACTGAAGCTTTCTTT. Its translation is CASSLGQSLATEAFF.